A single sample is the source of the 5 T cell receptor beta chains below, sequenced in a study of monozygotic twins with inflammatory bowel disease. TCRdb re-called the 5' RACE reads and gives one entry per CDR3 protein, without DNA. This repertoire comprises 400,000 to 500,000 distinct CDR3 sequences; its ten largest clones make up around 2.3%. Input material: blood. The receptors were gathered from a human donor with ulcerative colitis or Crohn's disease, or a healthy co-twin of an affected twin (not recorded which).

CDR3 sequence reads: CASSLAQREDQETQYF. V gene TRBV5-1 combines with J gene TRBJ2-5; TCRdb selects TRBD2, and the lack of DNA leaves this call unchecked. Germline V lookup: CDR1 SGHRS, CDR2 YFSETQ. This CDR3 region has 16 residues.

The genes are TRBV29-1 and TRBJ1-1; the TCRdb call, TRBD1, lacks DNA for checking. This CDR3 region has 13 residues. Germline V gene sequence: CDR1 SQVTM, CDR2 ANQGSEA. The CDR3 protein is CSVSATGGTEDFF.

The chain joins TRBV12-3 or TRBV12-4 to TRBJ2-7; TCRdb reports TRBD1, a call that lacks DNA to check it against. The CDR3 loop spans 13 amino acids. The CDR3 protein is CASSLLQEYEQYF.

This chain uses TRBV20-1 with TRBJ2-3. The germline V gene encodes CDR1 DFQATT and CDR2 SNEGSKA (reference sequence). This CDR3 is 13 amino acids long. This CDR3 reads CSATGASTDTQYF.

This sequence joins TRBV7-9 and TRBJ2-1. The germline V gene encodes CDR1 SEHNR and CDR2 FQNEAQ (reference sequence). The CDR3 loop spans 14 amino acids. This CDR3 reads CASTHTTSYNEQFF.